The 3 T cell receptor beta chains listed next were all sequenced from one sample in a study of radiation and T cells in renal cell carcinoma. Here immunoSEQ multiplex PCR was the method, and the copy in TCRdb shows in-frame clones only, minus some. Of roughly 150,000 clones in the sample, 88% were seen once. Time point specified: baseline pretreatment blood. Noted treatment: 15 Gy SBRT to primary tumor, nephrectomy 4 weeks later. Specimen: blood, collected from a patient whose treatment included radiotherapy and nephrectomy. The source is a woman aged 70-85 years with renal cell carcinoma.

The rearrangement joins TRBV6-1 to TRBJ1-1; D gene unclear. The CDR3 extends over 18 amino acids. Germline V lookup: CDR1 MNHNS, CDR2 SASEGT. V dropped 2 bases and J dropped 1 base, with 20 bases sitting between them. CDR3 in DNA: TGTGCCAGCAGTGAAACGCCTTTGGTATCGCCAGCGAACACTGAAGCTTTCTTT. The encoded protein is CASSETPLVSPANTEAFF.

This clone was counted a few times. The genes are TRBV30 and TRBJ1-1; D is possibly TRBD1 (5 bases). Germline lookup yields CDR1 GTSNPN and CDR2 SVGIG (reference sequence). V gave up 5 bases and J gave up 4 bases, with 11 bases separating them. This CDR3 has 12 residues. As DNA, the CDR3 is TGTGCCTGGGCCTGGGGGGGCACTGAAGCTTTCTTT. Protein product: CAWAWGGTEAFF.

The chain joins TRBV15 to TRBJ2-4; D perhaps matches TRBD1 (5 bases). Trimming stripped 1 base from V and 6 bases from J, with 13 bases between. This CDR3 has 15 residues. Germline V gene sequence: CDR1 LNHNV, CDR2 YYDKDF (reference sequence). Written as DNA, the CDR3 is TGTGCCACCAGCAGAGCCCTTACAAGGGGAAACATTCAGTACTTC. It encodes CATSRALTRGNIQYF.